Presented here are 11 T cell receptor beta chains from one specimen sequenced in a study of regulatory T cells in long-lasting Graves disease. Arm-PCR of CDR3 regions and iRepertoire HTBI primers were the basis on which TCR beta libraries were built. In TCRdb, the multiplex PCR reads were re-called with MiXCR into one record per CDR3 protein. The sample has about 430,000 distinct CDR3 sequences; approximately 15% are singletons. Stated time point: newly diagnosed GD, antithyroid drugs for less than 3 months. RNA from PBMCs was the source of the TCR library. These data were likewise used in another study, on T cells in Graves' hyperthyroidism and ophthalmopathy.

Sequenced here: peripheral blood mononuclear cells (PBMCs), sampled at new diagnosis, from a patient treated with antithyroid drugs. The receptor source for this set is a woman between 35 and 50 years old with Graves disease.

Worth noting for this clonotype: Its ends do not fully match the called genes, so a read error is possible. The chain combines TRBV7-9 with TRBJ2-3, with D unresolved. Germline-derived CDR1 and CDR2 are SEHNR and FQNEAQ (reference sequence). CDR3 size: 11 residues. The CDR3 DNA sequence: TGTGCCAGCAGCTCTACAGATACGCAGTGTTTT. Its translation: CASSSTDTQCF. The whole variable domain, filled in from reference TRBV7-9 and TRBJ2-3, reads DTGVSQNPRHKITKRGQNVTFRCDPISEHNRLYWYRQTLGQGPEFLTYFQNEAQLEKSRLLSDRFSAERPKGSFSTLEIQRTEQGDSAMYLCASSSTDTQCFGPGTRLTVL.

This clonotype has a count of ten or more. The V and J genes are TRBV27 and TRBJ1-1, with 8 bases identical to TRBD1. The CDR3 loop spans 14 amino acids. The germline V gene has CDR1 MNHEY and CDR2 SMNVEV (reference sequence). J lost 7 bases, V lost 3 bases, and 7 bases had no gene match. The CDR3 sequence is CASSFGQGSIEAFF. CDR3 DNA sequence: TGTGCCAGCAGTTTCGGACAGGGAAGTATTGAAGCTTTCTTT.

The sample holds many counts of this clonotype. The chain is built from TRBV28 and TRBJ2-2; 8 nucleotides agree with TRBD2. Germline CDR1 reads MDHEN; CDR2 reads SYDVKM. The CDR3 is made up of 16 amino acids. The V segment lost 2 bases and the J segment 6 bases; nucleotides outside the gene matches: 8. Here the CDR3 reads CASSLASGRFAGELFF. In nucleotides, the CDR3 is TGTGCCAGCAGTTTAGCGAGCGGGAGATTCGCCGGGGAGCTGTTTTTT.

V gene TRBV5-1 combines with J gene TRBJ2-1, with no clear D. Between the trimmed V and J ends, which lost 2 bases and 7 bases, there was a span of 4 bases. This CDR3 contains 11 residues. Germline values: CDR1 SGHRS, CDR2 YFSETQ. Written as DNA, the CDR3 is TGCGCCAGCAGCTTCCAGAATGAGCAGTTCTTC. Translating it yields CASSFQNEQFF.

This clonotype appeared many times. V is TRBV11-2 and J is TRBJ2-7, with 8 bases lining up with TRBD2. Trimming cost V 1 base and J 7 bases; bases outside gene matches: 9. The germline CDR1 and CDR2 sequences are SGHAT and FQNNGV. This CDR3 contains 15 residues. For the CDR3, the DNA is TGTGCCAGCAGCTTAGCCCCAGCGGGAGCAGATGAGCAGTACTTC. This translates into CASSLAPAGADEQYF. The variable domain in full, with the rest retrieved from reference TRBV11-2 and TRBJ2-7, is EAGVAQSPRYKIIEKRQSVAFWCNPISGHATLYWYQQILGQGPKLLIQFQNNGVVDDSQLPKDRFSAERLKGVDSTLKIQPAKLEDSAVYLCASSLAPAGADEQYFGPGTRLTVT.

The chain is built from TRBV7-2 and TRBJ2-7, with a weak D call TRBD2 (5 bases). CDR3 length: 14 residues. Germline loops: CDR1 SGHTA, CDR2 FQGNSA. Trimming pared 4 bases from V and 4 bases from J, leaving 14 bases between. For the CDR3, the DNA is TGTGCCAGCAGCTACCCTAGCCCGGGGTACGAGCAGTACTTC. Amino acid sequence: CASSYPSPGYEQYF.

The sample holds a few counts of this clonotype. The chain couples TRBV3-1 to TRBJ1-4, with D hard to call. Germline V gene data show CDR1 as LGHDT and CDR2 as YNNKEL (reference sequence). The germline V and J ends were trimmed by 0 bases and 4 bases, with 24 bases remaining between them. This CDR3 contains 20 residues. DNA of the CDR3: TGTGCCAGCAGCCAAGATCCGGCCCGGACGCCTACGCAACTTAATGAAAAACTGTTTTTT. This sequence encodes CASSQDPARTPTQLNEKLFF.

This clonotype appeared many times. CDR3 amino acids: CSVERASGANQETQYF. CDR3 in DNA: TGCAGCGTTGAGAGGGCTAGCGGAGCCAACCAAGAGACCCAGTACTTC. V and J are TRBV29-1 and TRBJ2-5; 7 nucleotides line up with TRBD2. V trimming: 3 bases; J trimming: 0 bases; junction bases outside the gene matches: 10. This CDR3 region has 16 residues. Germline V gene lookup returns CDR1 SQVTM and CDR2 ANQGSEA.

This clonotype was seen repeatedly, ten times or more. This chain uses TRBV30 with TRBJ1-5, with a weak D call TRBD1 (5 bases). Deletions cut 4 bases from V and 5 bases from J, with 15 bases between. This CDR3 contains 14 residues. Germline V gene lookup returns CDR1 GTSNPN and CDR2 SVGIG (reference sequence). The chain's CDR3 is CAWNGAGSYQPQHF. DNA for the CDR3: TGTGCCTGGAATGGGGCAGGGTCCTATCAGCCCCAGCATTTT.

This clonotype was seen at least ten times. The V gene is TRBV20-1, the J gene TRBJ2-3, with 10 positions matching TRBD1. In germline, CDR1 is DFQATT, CDR2 SNEGSKA (reference sequence). Trimming removed 3 bases from V and 6 bases from J; junction bases left unmatched: 6. This CDR3 contains 14 residues. Written as DNA, the CDR3 is TGCAGTGCTAGGGATGGGACAGGGGTTGATACGCAGTATTTT. It encodes CSARDGTGVDTQYF.

This clonotype was recorded many times. The CDR3: CATSRDPPLDREISGEQYF. Written as DNA, the CDR3 is TGTGCCACCAGCAGAGATCCCCCCCTGGACAGGGAGATTTCGGGAGAGCAGTACTTC. The chain recombines TRBV15 with TRBJ2-7, with 8 bases identical to TRBD1. V gave up 0 bases and J gave up 7 bases; unmatched junction bases: 20. The CDR3 loop spans 19 amino acids. CDR1 is LNHNV and CDR2 is YYDKDF in the germline V gene (reference sequence).